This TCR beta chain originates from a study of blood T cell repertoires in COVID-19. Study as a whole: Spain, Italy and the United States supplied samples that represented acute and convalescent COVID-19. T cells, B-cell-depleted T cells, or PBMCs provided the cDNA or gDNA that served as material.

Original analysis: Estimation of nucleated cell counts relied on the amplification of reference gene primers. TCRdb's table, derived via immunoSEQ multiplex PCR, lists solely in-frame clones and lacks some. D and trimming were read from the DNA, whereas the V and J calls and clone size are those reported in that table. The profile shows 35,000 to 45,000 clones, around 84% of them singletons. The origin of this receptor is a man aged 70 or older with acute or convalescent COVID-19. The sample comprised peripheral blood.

The CDR3 bases are TGTGCCAGCACTTGGGACAGACAGGCCCAAGAGACCCAGTACTTC. As protein: CASTWDRQAQETQYF. The chain joins TRBV7-2 to TRBJ2-5; 7 nucleotides align to TRBD1. The CDR3 is made up of 15 amino acids. V lost 7 bases and J lost 1; bases outside the gene matches: 9. Germline V gives CDR1 SGHTA, CDR2 FQGNSA.